What follows describes a single T cell receptor beta chain. The entry originates in a study of identifying expanded T cells in peripheral blood. Libraries were prepared by immunoSEQ multiplex PCR; TCRdb keeps only in-frame clonotypes and omits some of them. Of about 100,000 clones in the sample, around 86% were seen once. Sequencing input: blood. The sequence derives from a person between 18 and 75 years old in good health.

The CDR3 DNA sequence: TGCGCCAGCAGCAAAACCGGGACTAGCAGGGAAGAGACCCAGTACTTC. This sequence encodes CASSKTGTSREETQYF. The J gene is TRBJ2-5, the V gene TRBV5-1; TRBD2 agrees at 9 bases. Trimming removed 4 bases from V and 3 bases from J; junction bases left unmatched: 10. Germline loops: CDR1 SGHRS, CDR2 YFSETQ. CDR3 length: 16 residues.